This TCR beta chain appears in the sequencing data of a study of T cells after yellow fever vaccination. Only a few counts were recorded for this clonotype. For TCR, cDNA came from 5'RACE template switching, which added a universal primer site and UMIs. TCRdb redid the calling of the 5' RACE reads with MiXCR, one entry per CDR3 protein. The table records 300,000 to 350,000 distinct CDR3 sequences, roughly 4% of them present only once. The sequencing here drew on PBMCs, taken 5 days after the yellow fever booster vaccination. The receptor was isolated from a man aged 18 to 29 who received the YFV17D yellow fever vaccine.

The CDR3 DNA is TGCAGCGTCCAGGCCGATAGCACAGATACGCAGTATTTT. Its protein product is CSVQADSTDTQYF. The chain uses TRBV29-1 and TRBJ2-3; D is unresolved. Germline CDR1 and CDR2: SQVTM and ANQGSEA. V was pared by 6 bases and J by 0 bases, with 10 bases between. The CDR3 sequence is 13 residues long.